The 2 T cell receptor beta chains reported below all come from one sample, sequenced in a study of blood T cell repertoires in COVID-19. Sequencing used immunoSEQ multiplex PCR; TCRdb keeps in-frame clones, though not all of them. There are about 73,000 clones in the sample; over 60% occur only once, and approximately 2.1% lies in the top ten. The specimen was peripheral blood. The receptors originated from a man between 65 and 85 years old with COVID-19, enrolled during active disease.

The CDR3 bases are TGCGCCAGCAGCTACTCACTCCTAGCCACCGGGGAGCTGTTTTTT. Amino acid sequence: CASSYSLLATGELFF. V gene TRBV5-1 combines with J gene TRBJ2-2, with a weak D call TRBD2 (5 bases). Germline V lookup: CDR1 SGHRS, CDR2 YFSETQ. Trimming removed 3 bases at V and 4 bases at J, with 13 bases between. The CDR3 is 15 residues long.

The V and J genes are TRBV5-6 and TRBJ2-3, with 10 bases matching TRBD2. The CDR3 consists of 16 residues. The germline V gene has CDR1 SGHDT and CDR2 YYEEEE. V trimming: 4 bases; J trimming: 3 bases; junction bases outside the gene matches: 8. Here the CDR3 reads CASSLGLAASTDTQYF. Written as DNA, the CDR3 is TGTGCCAGCAGCCTCGGACTAGCGGCCTCGACAGATACGCAGTATTTT.